This record covers a single T cell receptor (beta chain). CD8 memory merged CD45RO+ with CCR7-negative CD45RA+ TemRA cells. These data belong to a study of shared clonotypes between healthy human individuals. Trimming took 1 base from V and 9 from J; bases not matched to a gene: 8. The CDR3 covers 16 residues. Germline V gene sequence: CDR1 SEHNR, CDR2 FQNEAQ (reference sequence). This table comes from immunoSEQ multiplex PCR, and its TCRdb copy is limited to in-frame clones, with some not included. The data hold 650,000 to 700,000 clones, with 90% observed a single time. This sequence joins TRBV7-9 and TRBJ2-1, with 11 bases that match TRBD2. Sample: memory CD8+ T cells from PBMCs. Documented subset: CD45RO+ cells pooled with CCR7-negative TemRA cells. The origin of this receptor is a man between 18 and 35 years old in good health. Some clones in this sample may be carry-over from other donors' samples. In DNA, the CDR3 is TGTGCCAGCAGCTTAGGGGTACTAGCGGGAGAGGGTGAGCAGTTCTTC. It is translated as CASSLGVLAGEGEQFF.